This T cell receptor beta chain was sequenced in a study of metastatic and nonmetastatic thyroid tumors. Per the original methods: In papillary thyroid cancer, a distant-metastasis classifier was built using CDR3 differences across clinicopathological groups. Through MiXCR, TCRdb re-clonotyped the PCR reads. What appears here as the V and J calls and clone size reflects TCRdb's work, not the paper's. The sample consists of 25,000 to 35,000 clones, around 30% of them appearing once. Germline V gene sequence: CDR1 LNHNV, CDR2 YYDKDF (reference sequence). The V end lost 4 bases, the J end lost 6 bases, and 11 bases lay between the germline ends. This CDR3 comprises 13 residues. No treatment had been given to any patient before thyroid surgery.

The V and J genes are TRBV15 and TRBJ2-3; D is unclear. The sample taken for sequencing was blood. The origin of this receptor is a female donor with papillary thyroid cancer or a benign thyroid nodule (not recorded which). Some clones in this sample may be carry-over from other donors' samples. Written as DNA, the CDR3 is TGTGCCACCAGCATCAGAACGGGTGATACGCAGTATTTT. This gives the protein CATSIRTGDTQYF.